The following is a T cell receptor beta chain sequence with its context. As yet, its antigen is unknown. This sample was included in a study of T cell responses to AZD1222 COVID-19 vaccine. Study details: Second doses were pooled across both intervals (about 4 or about 12 weeks). Whole-study findings and limits: Spike-specific TCR breadth and depth grew following two AZD1222 doses. Possibly, clonal diversity was underestimated; donors were largely white British and included more females.

TCRdb keeps only in-frame clones here, not all; method: immunoSEQ multiplex PCR. The data hold some 140,000 clones, with about 90% observed a single time. There are 13 residues in the CDR3. V dropped 6 bases and J dropped 4 bases, with 12 bases sitting between them. The chain couples TRBV12-3 or TRBV12-4 to TRBJ1-1; maybe TRBD1 (6 bases). The specimen was peripheral blood, collected on day 0 of AZD1222 vaccination. This TCR was sampled from an adult in good health. CDR3 bases: TGTGCCAGCAGGTCGGGGGCGAGCACTGAAGCTTTCTTT. Translating gives CASRSGASTEAFF.